This T cell receptor (beta chain) was captured in a study of cytomegalovirus exposure and HLA in healthy donors. Donors counted as nominally healthy when sampled, yet unrecorded immune exposures were likely. Comment on this clone: What it recognizes is unknown.

The PCR contained 60 Vbeta and 13 Jbeta primers. Repertoires were generated with immunoSEQ multiplex PCR, while TCRdb's copy carries only in-frame clones and drops some. Of 95,000 to 130,000 clones detected, 80% to 85% appear once; the ten largest clones hold roughly 3.9%. The CDR3 is 14 residues long. CDR1 is MNHEY and CDR2 is SMNVEV in the germline V gene (reference sequence). Trimming cost V 3 bases and J 5 bases, with 13 bases left between them. Overall study findings and caveats: Associated with HLA alleles at 0.05 false discovery rate in a later analysis were 16,951 TCR beta sequences. The authors later found most CMV-associated TCR beta chains appeared HLA-restricted. Cytomegalovirus association was assigned to more than 150 TCR beta chains.

This TCR came from a woman in her twenties or thirties in good health and CMV-seronegative. The rearrangement links TRBV27 to TRBJ1-2; D not resolved. Sequenced input: PBMCs. CDR3 amino acids: CASSFLGTLYGYTF. Written as DNA, the CDR3 is TGTGCCAGCAGTTTTCTAGGAACCCTATATGGCTACACCTTC.